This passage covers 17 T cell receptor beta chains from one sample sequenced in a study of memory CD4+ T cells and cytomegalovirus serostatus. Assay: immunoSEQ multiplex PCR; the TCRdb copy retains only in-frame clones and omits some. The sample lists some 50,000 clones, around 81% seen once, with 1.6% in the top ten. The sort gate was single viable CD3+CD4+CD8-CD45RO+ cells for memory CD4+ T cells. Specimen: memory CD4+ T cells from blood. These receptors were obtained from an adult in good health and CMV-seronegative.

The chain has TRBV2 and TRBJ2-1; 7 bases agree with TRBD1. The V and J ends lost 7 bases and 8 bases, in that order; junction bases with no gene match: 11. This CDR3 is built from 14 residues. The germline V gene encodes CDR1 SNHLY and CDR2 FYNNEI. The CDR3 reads CASNEARGRHEQFF. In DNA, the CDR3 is TGTGCCAGCAACGAGGCTAGGGGGCGGCATGAGCAGTTCTTC.

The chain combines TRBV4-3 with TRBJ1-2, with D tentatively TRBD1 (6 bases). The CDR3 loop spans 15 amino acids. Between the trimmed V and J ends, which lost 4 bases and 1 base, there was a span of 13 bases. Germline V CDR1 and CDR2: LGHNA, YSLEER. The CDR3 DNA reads TGCGCCAGCAGCCTCGTCAGGACAGTTAACTATGGCTACACCTTC. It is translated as CASSLVRTVNYGYTF.

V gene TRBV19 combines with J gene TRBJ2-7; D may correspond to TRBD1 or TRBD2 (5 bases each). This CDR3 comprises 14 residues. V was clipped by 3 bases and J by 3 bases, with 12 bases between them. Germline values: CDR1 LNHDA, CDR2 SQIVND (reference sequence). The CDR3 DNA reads TGTGCCAGTAGTATCGCAGGGACGAACTACGAGCAGTACTTC. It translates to CASSIAGTNYEQYF. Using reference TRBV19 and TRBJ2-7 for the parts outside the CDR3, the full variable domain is DGGITQSPKYLFRKEGQNVTLSCEQNLNHDAMYWYRQDPGQGLRLIYYSQIVNDFQKGDIAEGYSVSREKKESFPLTVTSAQKNPTAFYLCASSIAGTNYEQYFGPGTRLTVT.

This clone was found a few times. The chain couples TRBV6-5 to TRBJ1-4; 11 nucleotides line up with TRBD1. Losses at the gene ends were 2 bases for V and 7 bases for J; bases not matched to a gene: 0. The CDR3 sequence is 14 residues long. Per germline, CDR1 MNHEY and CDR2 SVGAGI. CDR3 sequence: CASSYGTGGEKLFF. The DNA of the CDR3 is TGTGCCAGCAGTTACGGGACAGGGGGTGAAAAACTGTTTTTT.

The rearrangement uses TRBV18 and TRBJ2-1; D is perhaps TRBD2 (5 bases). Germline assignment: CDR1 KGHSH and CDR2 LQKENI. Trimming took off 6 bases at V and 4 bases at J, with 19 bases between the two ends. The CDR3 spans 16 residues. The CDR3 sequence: CASSGVGGSRYNEQFF. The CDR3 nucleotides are TGTGCCAGCTCCGGGGTAGGTGGGAGTCGGTACAATGAGCAGTTCTTC.

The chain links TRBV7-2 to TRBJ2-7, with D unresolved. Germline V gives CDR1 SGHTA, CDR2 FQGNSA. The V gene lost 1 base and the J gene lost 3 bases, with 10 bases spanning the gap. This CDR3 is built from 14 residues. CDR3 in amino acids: CASSLVGRFYEQYF. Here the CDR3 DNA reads TGTGCCAGCAGCTTAGTCGGCAGGTTCTACGAGCAGTACTTC. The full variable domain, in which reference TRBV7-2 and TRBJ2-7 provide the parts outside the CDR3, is GAGVSQSPSNKVTEKGKDVELRCDPISGHTALYWYRQSLGQGLEFLIYFQGNSAPDKSGLPSDRFSAERTGGSVSTLTIQRTQQEDSAVYLCASSLVGRFYEQYFGPGTRLTVT.

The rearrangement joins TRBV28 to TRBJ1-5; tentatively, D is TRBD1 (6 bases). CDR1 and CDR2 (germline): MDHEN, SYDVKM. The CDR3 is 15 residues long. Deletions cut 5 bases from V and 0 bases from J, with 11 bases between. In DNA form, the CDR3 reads TGTGCCAGCAGTGGGGACAATTATAGCAATCAGCCCCAGCATTTT. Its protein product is CASSGDNYSNQPQHF.

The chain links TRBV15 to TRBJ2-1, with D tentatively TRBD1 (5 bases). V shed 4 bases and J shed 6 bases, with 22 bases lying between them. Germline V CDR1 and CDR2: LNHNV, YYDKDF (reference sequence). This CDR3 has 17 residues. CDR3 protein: CATSTEKAAGRGNEQFF. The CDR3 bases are TGTGCCACCAGCACCGAGAAGGCGGCAGGGCGAGGCAATGAGCAGTTCTTC. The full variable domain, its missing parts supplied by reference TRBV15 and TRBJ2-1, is DAMVIQNPRYQVTQFGKPVTLSCSQTLNHNVMYWYQQKSSQAPKLLFHYYDKDFNNEADTPDNFQSRRPNTSFCFLDIRSPGLGDTAMYLCATSTEKAAGRGNEQFFGPGTRLTVL.

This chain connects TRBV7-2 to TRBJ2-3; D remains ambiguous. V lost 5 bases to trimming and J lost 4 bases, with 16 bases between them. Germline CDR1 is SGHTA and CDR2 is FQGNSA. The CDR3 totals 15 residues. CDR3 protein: CASSPLSSTADTQYF. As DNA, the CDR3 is TGTGCCAGCAGCCCTCTATCCTCGACCGCAGATACGCAGTATTTT.

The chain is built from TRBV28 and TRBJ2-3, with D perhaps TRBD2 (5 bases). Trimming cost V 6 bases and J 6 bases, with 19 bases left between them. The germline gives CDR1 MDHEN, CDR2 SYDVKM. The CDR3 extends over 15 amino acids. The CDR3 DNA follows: TGTGCCAGCAGAAGCCCCGGGGTGGGAACTGATACGCAGTATTTT. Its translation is CASRSPGVGTDTQYF.

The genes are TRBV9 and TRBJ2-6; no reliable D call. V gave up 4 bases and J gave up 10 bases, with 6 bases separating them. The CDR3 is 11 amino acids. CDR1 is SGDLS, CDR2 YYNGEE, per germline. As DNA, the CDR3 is TGTGCCAGCAGCCTAGATAACGTCCTGACTTTC. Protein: CASSLDNVLTF.

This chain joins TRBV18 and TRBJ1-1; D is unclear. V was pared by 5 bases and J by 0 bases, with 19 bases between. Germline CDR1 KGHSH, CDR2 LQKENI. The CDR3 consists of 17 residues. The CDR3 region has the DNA TGTGCCAGCTCATTGAATTCCAACCGGGGTCTGAACACTGAAGCTTTCTTT. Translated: CASSLNSNRGLNTEAFF.

The CDR3: CASSLLERTYEQYF. CDR3 nucleotide sequence: TGCGCCAGCAGTCTTCTAGAGAGGACCTACGAGCAGTACTTC. The chain has TRBV4-1 and TRBJ2-7; D is unclear. Germline values: CDR1 MGHRA, CDR2 YSYEKL. The germline V and J ends were trimmed by 6 bases and 2 bases, with 14 bases remaining between them. This CDR3 has 14 residues.

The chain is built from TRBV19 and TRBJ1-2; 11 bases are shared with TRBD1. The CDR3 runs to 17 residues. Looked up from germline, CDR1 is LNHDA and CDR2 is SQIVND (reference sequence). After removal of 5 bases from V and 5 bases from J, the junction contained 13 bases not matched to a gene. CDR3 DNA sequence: TGTGCCAGTAGTCCAGGACAGGGGGCAACTGGGTTGTATGGCTACACCTTC. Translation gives CASSPGQGATGLYGYTF.

The CDR3 region is CASSPSRTGGNTQYF. For the CDR3, the DNA is TGTGCCAGCTCCCCGTCCAGGACAGGAGGGAATACGCAGTATTTT. This chain uses TRBV18 with TRBJ2-3; maybe TRBD1 (7 bases). Germline CDR1 is KGHSH and CDR2 is LQKENI. V gave up 6 bases and J gave up 7 bases, with 20 bases separating them. The CDR3 is made up of 15 amino acids.

As DNA, the CDR3 is TGTGCCAGCACCCTACGAGTGTCGGACCCCTCGGGCACTGAAGCTTTCTTT. This sequence encodes CASTLRVSDPSGTEAFF. The chain joins TRBV11-2 to TRBJ1-1, with D unclear. V lost 7 bases, J lost 4 bases, and 25 bases lay in between. The CDR3 sequence is 17 residues long. CDR1 and CDR2 from the germline V gene are SGHAT and FQNNGV.

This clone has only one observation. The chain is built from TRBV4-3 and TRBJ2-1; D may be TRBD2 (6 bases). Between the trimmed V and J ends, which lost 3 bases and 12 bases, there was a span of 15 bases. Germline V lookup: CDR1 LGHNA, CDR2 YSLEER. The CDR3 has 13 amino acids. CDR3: CASSQVASEWQFF. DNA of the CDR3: TGCGCCAGCAGCCAGGTGGCTAGCGAATGGCAGTTCTTC.